This entry lists 13 T cell receptor beta chains sequenced from one sample in a study of T cell responses to AZD1222 COVID-19 vaccine. TCRdb's table, derived via immunoSEQ multiplex PCR, lists solely in-frame clones and lacks some. The sample holds fewer than 200,000 clones; around nine tenths are singletons and the top ten take roughly 1.1%. The source material was peripheral blood, sampled 28 days after the second AZD1222 dose. These receptors all come from an adult who received the AZD1222 COVID-19 vaccine.

The chain has TRBV5-4 and TRBJ2-7; 8 nucleotides align to TRBD2. CDR1 and CDR2 (germline): SGHNT, YYREEE (reference sequence). V lost 1 base to trimming and J lost 5 bases; unmatched junction nucleotides: 8. This CDR3 has 15 amino acids. CDR3 in DNA: TGTGCCAGCAGCTTGAATCGAAAAGCGGGGGACGAGCAGTACTTC. Amino acid sequence: CASSLNRKAGDEQYF. Full variable domain (outside the CDR3, taken from reference TRBV5-4 and TRBJ2-7): ETGVTQSPTHLIKTRGQQVTLRCSSQSGHNTVSWYQQALGQGPQFIFQYYREEENGRGNFPPRFSGLQFPNYSSELNVNALELDDSALYLCASSLNRKAGDEQYFGPGTRLTVT.

The chain joins TRBV5-6 to TRBJ2-2, with D perhaps given as TRBD1 or TRBD2 (5 bases each). V shed 0 bases and J shed 1 base, with 13 bases lying between them. This CDR3 comprises 17 residues. CDR1 SGHDT and CDR2 YYEEEE come from the germline V gene. Here the CDR3 reads CASSLAGHGMNTGELFF. CDR3 nucleotides: TGTGCCAGCAGCTTGGCTGGACACGGGATGAACACCGGGGAGCTGTTTTTT.

The rearrangement uses TRBV6-1 and TRBJ2-3, with D unclear. The V end lost 6 bases, the J end lost 1 base, and 11 bases lay between the germline ends. CDR1 is MNHNS, CDR2 SASEGT, per germline. CDR3 length: 14 residues. Here the CDR3 reads CASSPPSGTDTQYF. DNA for the CDR3: TGTGCCAGCAGCCCCCCCTCCGGCACAGATACGCAGTATTTT.

The chain couples TRBV7-2 to TRBJ2-4; the D gene could be TRBD1 or TRBD2 (6 bases each). This CDR3 comprises 14 residues. The V end lost 2 bases, the J end lost 5 bases, and 10 bases lay between the germline ends. Germline V gene data show CDR1 as SGHTA and CDR2 as FQGNSA. Written as DNA, the CDR3 is TGTGCCAGCAGCTTAAGGGGGGCCGAAAACATTCAGTACTTC. It codes for CASSLRGAENIQYF.

The chain recombines TRBV9 with TRBJ2-2; D uncertain. The germline V and J ends were trimmed by 4 bases and 4 bases, with 5 bases remaining between them. CDR1 is SGDLS and CDR2 is YYNGEE in the germline V gene. The CDR3 runs 12 residues. In DNA form, the CDR3 reads TGTGCCAGCAGCCAAAGCACCGGGGAGCTGTTTTTT. Translation: CASSQSTGELFF.

As to this clone: Other DNA variants within this sample encode the same CDR3. This chain joins TRBV7-9 and TRBJ2-7, with D unresolved. The CDR3 runs to 13 residues. Trimming stripped 1 base from V and 2 bases from J, with 6 bases between. CDR1 is SEHNR and CDR2 is FQNEAQ in the germline V gene (reference sequence). CDR3 nucleotide sequence: TGTGCCAGCAGCTTAGGAGCCACCTACGAGCAGTACTTC. Its protein product is CASSLGATYEQYF.

V and J are TRBV7-2 and TRBJ2-5; the match to TRBD2 covers 9 bases. V was clipped by 4 bases and J by 13 bases; unmatched bases: 13. Looked up from germline, CDR1 is SGHTA and CDR2 is FQGNSA. This CDR3 region has 14 residues. CDR3 residues: CASSSVAGALTLYF. The CDR3 bases are TGTGCCAGCAGCTCAGTAGCGGGGGCTCTCACCTTGTACTTC.

This clone was observed a single time. The V gene is TRBV4-3, the J gene TRBJ2-3; possibly TRBD2 for D (5 bases). V was trimmed by 6 bases and J by 0 bases, leaving 19 bases between them. The CDR3 is made up of 17 amino acids. CDR1 is LGHNA and CDR2 is YSLEER in the germline V gene. The CDR3 nucleotides are TGCGCCAGCAGTCCAAGGGTGGAGGTTCCTAGCACAGATACGCAGTATTTT. As protein: CASSPRVEVPSTDTQYF.

The rearrangement uses TRBV27 and TRBJ2-7; D is unclear. CDR3 length: 12 amino acids. V dropped 5 bases and J dropped 5 bases, with 10 bases sitting between them. CDR1 and CDR2 (germline): MNHEY, SMNVEV (reference sequence). The CDR3 coding sequence is TGTGCCAGCAGTCCTGGGTTTCACGAGCAGTACTTC. It is translated as CASSPGFHEQYF.

V is TRBV12-5 and J is TRBJ2-3; D is undetermined. The CDR3 length is 16 residues. Germline CDR1 is LGHNT and CDR2 is FRNRAP. V lost 0 bases to trimming and J lost 4 bases, with 14 bases between them. The CDR3 here is CASGLVLSPAADTQYF. The CDR3 region has the DNA TGTGCTAGTGGTTTGGTCCTCTCCCCGGCGGCAGATACGCAGTATTTT. Combining the CDR3 with reference TRBV12-5 and TRBJ2-3 gives the whole variable domain DARVTQTPRHKVTEMGQEVTMRCQPILGHNTVFWYRQTMMQGLELLAYFRNRAPLDDSGMPKDRFSAEMPDATLATLKIQPSEPRDSAVYFCASGLVLSPAADTQYFGPGTRLTVL.

The V gene is TRBV20-1, the J gene TRBJ1-5; no clear D. The V end lost 3 bases, the J end lost 6 bases, and 6 bases lay between the germline ends. CDR3 length equals 11 residues. The germline CDR1 and CDR2 sequences are DFQATT and SNEGSKA (reference sequence). In nucleotides, the CDR3 is TGCAGTGCTAGCGACGGTCAGCCCCAGCATTTT. Its protein is CSASDGQPQHF.

The gene calls are TRBV5-1 and TRBJ2-2, with unresolved D. Germline assignment: CDR1 SGHRS and CDR2 YFSETQ. The CDR3 is made up of 15 amino acids. The V end was cut by 2 bases, the J end by 4 bases, with 12 bases between. The CDR3 protein is CASSFTVEGTGELFF. The CDR3 coding sequence is TGCGCCAGCAGCTTTACAGTGGAAGGCACCGGGGAGCTGTTTTTT.

This chain joins TRBV2 and TRBJ1-5; possibly TRBD1 for D (5 bases). The CDR3 totals 13 residues. V was cut by 8 bases and J by 3 bases, with 11 bases left in between. CDR1 SNHLY and CDR2 FYNNEI come from the germline V gene. Here the CDR3 DNA reads TGTGCCAGCGTTAGACAGTTCAATCAGCCCCAGCATTTT. It codes for CASVRQFNQPQHF.